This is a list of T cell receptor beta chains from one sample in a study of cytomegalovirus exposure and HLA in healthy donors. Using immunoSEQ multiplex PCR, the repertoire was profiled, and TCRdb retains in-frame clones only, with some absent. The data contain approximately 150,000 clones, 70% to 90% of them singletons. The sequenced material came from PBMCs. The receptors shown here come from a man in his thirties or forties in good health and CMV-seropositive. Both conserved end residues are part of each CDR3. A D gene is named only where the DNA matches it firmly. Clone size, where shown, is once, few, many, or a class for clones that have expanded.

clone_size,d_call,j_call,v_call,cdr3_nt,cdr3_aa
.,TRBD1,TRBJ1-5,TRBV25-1,TGTGCCAGCAGTGGGGACAGGGAGATTCAGCCCCAGCATTTT,CASSGDREIQPQHF
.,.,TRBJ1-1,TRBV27,TGTGCCAGCAGTTTGATAGGGGGTAAGGGCGCTGAAGCTTTCTTT,CASSLIGGKGAEAFF
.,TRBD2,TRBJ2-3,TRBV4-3,TGCGCCAGCAGCGCGCGGGGGGGGGAAGATACGCAGTATTTT,CASSARGGEDTQYF
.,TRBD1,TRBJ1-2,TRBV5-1,TGCGCCAGCAGCTTGGCCCCCGGGACAGGGGACTATGGCTACACCTTC,CASSLAPGTGDYGYTF
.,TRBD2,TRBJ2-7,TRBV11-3,TGTGCCAGCAGCTTAGGACTAGCGGGAACCTACGAGCAGTACTTC,CASSLGLAGTYEQYF
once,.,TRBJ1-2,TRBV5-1,TGCGCCAGCAGCTTGCACCCCGTTACAGGTGAAAGCTATGGCTACACCTTC,CASSLHPVTGESYGYTF
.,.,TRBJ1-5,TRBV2,TGTGCCAGCAGTGTGCAGGGGTTGAGCAATCAGCCCCAGCATTTT,CASSVQGLSNQPQHF
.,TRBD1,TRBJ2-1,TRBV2,TGTGCCAGCAGGTCAAACAGGGGCAATGAGCAGTTCTTC,CASRSNRGNEQFF
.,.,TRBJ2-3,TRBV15,TGTGCCACCAGCAGAGATCTGCGTACTTACGGCACAGATACGCAGTATTTT,CATSRDLRTYGTDTQYF
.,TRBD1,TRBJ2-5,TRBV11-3,TGTGCCAGCAGCCGGAACCCCAGGGGGAAAGAGACCCAGTACTTC,CASSRNPRGKETQYF
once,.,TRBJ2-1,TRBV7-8,TGTGCCAGCAGCCCGCGTTCCTATGAGCAGTTCTTC,CASSPRSYEQFF
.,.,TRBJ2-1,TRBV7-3,TGTGCCAGCAGCACCTGGAGCGACAATGAGCAGTTCTTC,CASSTWSDNEQFF
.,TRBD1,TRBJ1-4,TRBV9,TGTGCCAGCAGCGTGGCCGGGACAGGGGGTGAAAAACTGTTTTTT,CASSVAGTGGEKLFF
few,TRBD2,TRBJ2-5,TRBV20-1,TGCAGTGCTACAGGGCGGGAGAACCAGTACTTC,CSATGRENQYF
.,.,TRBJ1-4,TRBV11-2,TGTGCCAGCAGCTCCGCTTTGAGGAGTAATGAAAAACTGTTTTTT,CASSSALRSNEKLFF
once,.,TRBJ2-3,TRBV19,TGTGCCAGTAGTATGGCTTTGGCAGATACGCAGTATTTT,CASSMALADTQYF
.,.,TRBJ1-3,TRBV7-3,TGTGCCAGCAGCTCCGCTTTAGGGGACACCATATATTTT,CASSSALGDTIYF
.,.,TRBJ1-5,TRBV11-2,TGTGCCAGCAGCTTAGCCCAGAATCAGCCCCAGCATTTT,CASSLAQNQPQHF
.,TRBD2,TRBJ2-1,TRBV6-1,TGTGCCAGCAGCGAACTGGCGGGGGGGTTTTACAATGAGCAGTTCTTC,CASSELAGGFYNEQFF
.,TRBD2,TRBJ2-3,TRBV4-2,TGTGCCAGCAGTCTTAGCGGGACTGAAGATACGCAGTATTTT,CASSLSGTEDTQYF
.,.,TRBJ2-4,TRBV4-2,TGTGCCAGCAGCCAAGGACTAGCCAAAAACATTCAGTACTTC,CASSQGLAKNIQYF
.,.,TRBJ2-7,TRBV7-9,TGTGCCAGCAGCTTTTTACTAGCCTACGAGCAGTACTTC,CASSFLLAYEQYF
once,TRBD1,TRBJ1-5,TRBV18,TGTGCCAGCTCACCGACAGGGGGTCAGCCCCAGCATTTT,CASSPTGGQPQHF
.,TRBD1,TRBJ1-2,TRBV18,TGTGCCAGCTCACAAACACCCCCGGGACAGGGGAATCACTACACCTTC,CASSQTPPGQGNHYTF
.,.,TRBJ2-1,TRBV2,TGTGCCAGCAAGGTGGCTAGTAGCAATGAGCAGTTCTTC,CASKVASSNEQFF
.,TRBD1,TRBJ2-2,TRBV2,TGTGCCAGCAGCCCCAGGGGGCTGAACACCGGGGAGCTGTTTTTT,CASSPRGLNTGELFF
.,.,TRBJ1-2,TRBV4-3,TGCGCCAGCAGCCAACAGGGAGGGGTAGGAGGGAACTATGGCTACACCTTC,CASSQQGGVGGNYGYTF
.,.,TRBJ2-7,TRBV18,TGTGCCAGCTCACCGATGGCTTCCTCGGGGGAGCAGTACTTC,CASSPMASSGEQYF
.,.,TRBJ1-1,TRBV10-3,TGTGCCATCATGGCGACAGGTTACACTGAAGCTTTCTTT,CAIMATGYTEAFF
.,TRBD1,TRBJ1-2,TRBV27,TGTGCCAGCAGCTCCGGGACAGGGGACCCGCGGGCTAACTATGGCTACACCTTC,CASSSGTGDPRANYGYTF
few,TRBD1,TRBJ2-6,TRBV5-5,TGTGCCAGCAGCGATACGCGGACAGGGAAGGCCAACGTCCTGACTTTC,CASSDTRTGKANVLTF
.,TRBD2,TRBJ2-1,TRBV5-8,TGTGCCAGCAGCCAGACTAGCGGTTCCTACAATGAGCAGTTCTTC,CASSQTSGSYNEQFF
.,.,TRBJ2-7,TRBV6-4,TGTGCCAGCAGTGGAGGTCAGAGTTTCTCCTACGAGCAGTACTTC,CASSGGQSFSYEQYF
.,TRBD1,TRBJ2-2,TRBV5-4,TGTGCCAGCAGCCTTACAGGGGGCCTCGCCGGGGAGCTGTTTTTT,CASSLTGGLAGELFF
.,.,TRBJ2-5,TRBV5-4,TGTGCCAGCAGCCCAGGACTCCAAGAGACCCAGTACTTC,CASSPGLQETQYF
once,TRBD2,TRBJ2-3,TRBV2,TGTGCCAGCAGTGAAAACGGGCAAGGCTGGGGGGGAGCTAGCACAGATACGCAGTATTTT,CASSENGQGWGGASTDTQYF
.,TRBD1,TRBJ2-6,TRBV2,TGTGCCAGCAGCGACAGGGCTGGGGCCAACGTCCTGACTTTC,CASSDRAGANVLTF
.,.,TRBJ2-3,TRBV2,TGTGCCAGCAGTGAACTAATCGGGGTCCCCCCAGATACGCAGTATTTT,CASSELIGVPPDTQYF
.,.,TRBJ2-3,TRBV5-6,TGTGCCAGCAGCCCCCACACAGATACGCAGTATTTT,CASSPHTDTQYF
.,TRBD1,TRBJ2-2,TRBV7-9,TGTGCCAGCAGCTTCGAGCTGAGGGGGCAGTACACCGGGGAGCTGTTTTTT,CASSFELRGQYTGELFF
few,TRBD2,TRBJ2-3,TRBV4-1,TGCGCCAGCAGCCAGACCCCGGGGGGAGCCAGCACAGATACGCAGTATTTT,CASSQTPGGASTDTQYF
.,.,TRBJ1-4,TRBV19,TGTGCCAGTAGTAAGACAGGCTTTAATGAAAAACTGTTTTTT,CASSKTGFNEKLFF
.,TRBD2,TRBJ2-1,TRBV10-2,TGCGCCAGCAGGGATCGGGGGGGGACCTACAATGAGCAGTTCTTC,CASRDRGGTYNEQFF
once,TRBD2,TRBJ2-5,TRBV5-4,TGTGCCAGCAGCTTGGAGGGGCGGGAGGGGAAGACCCAGTACTTC,CASSLEGREGKTQYF
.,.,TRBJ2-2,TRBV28,TGTGCCAGCAGTTCTACTAGCTACCTGAACACCGGGGAGCTGTTTTTT,CASSSTSYLNTGELFF
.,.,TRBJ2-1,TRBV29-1,TGCAGCGTCGGTTCCCATGAGCAGTTCTTC,CSVGSHEQFF
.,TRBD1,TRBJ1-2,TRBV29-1,TGCAGCGTTTCTCAGGGGGTCAACTATGGCTACACCTTC,CSVSQGVNYGYTF
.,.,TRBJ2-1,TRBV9,TGTGCCAGCACTCAGGGGTCCTACAATGAGCAGTTCTTC,CASTQGSYNEQFF
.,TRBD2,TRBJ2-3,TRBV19,TGTGCCAGTAGTATAGGGGTAGCGGGAGGGGGTACGCAGTATTTT,CASSIGVAGGGTQYF
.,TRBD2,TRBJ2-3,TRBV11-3,TGTGCCAGCGTCAAACTAGCGGGAGATGATACGCAGTATTTT,CASVKLAGDDTQYF
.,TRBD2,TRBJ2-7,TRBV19,TGTGCCAGTAGTACCATCCTAGCGGACGAGCAGTACTTC,CASSTILADEQYF
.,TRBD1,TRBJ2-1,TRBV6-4,TGTGCCAGCAGTGTAGACAGGGCCTCCTACAATGAGCAGTTCTTC,CASSVDRASYNEQFF
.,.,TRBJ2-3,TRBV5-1,TGCGCCAGCAGCACGGGACACCCCGGGTCCACAGATACGCAGTATTTT,CASSTGHPGSTDTQYF